This TCR beta chain was documented in a study of PD-1 blockade in classical Hodgkin lymphoma. CDR1 is SNHLY and CDR2 is FYNNEI in the germline V gene. The CDR3 loop spans 14 amino acids. V was pared by 4 bases and J by 7 bases, with 14 bases between. Following autologous stem cell transplantation, relapse occurred in every patient, and exposure to brentuximab vedotin varied. The assay was immunoSEQ multiplex PCR, and TCRdb's table has in-frame clones only and misses some. Here the sample spans more than 90,000 clones, approximately 80% being singletons. V is TRBV2 and J is TRBJ2-4; TRBD1 is a possible D gene (6 bases). The receptor was isolated from a human donor with classical Hodgkin lymphoma. The sample in question was peripheral blood mononuclear cells (PBMCs), obtained before the second cycle of nivolumab. DNA of the CDR3: TGTGCCAGCAGTGGGAGCCGGGACAAGAACATTCAGTACTTC. This gives the protein CASSGSRDKNIQYF.